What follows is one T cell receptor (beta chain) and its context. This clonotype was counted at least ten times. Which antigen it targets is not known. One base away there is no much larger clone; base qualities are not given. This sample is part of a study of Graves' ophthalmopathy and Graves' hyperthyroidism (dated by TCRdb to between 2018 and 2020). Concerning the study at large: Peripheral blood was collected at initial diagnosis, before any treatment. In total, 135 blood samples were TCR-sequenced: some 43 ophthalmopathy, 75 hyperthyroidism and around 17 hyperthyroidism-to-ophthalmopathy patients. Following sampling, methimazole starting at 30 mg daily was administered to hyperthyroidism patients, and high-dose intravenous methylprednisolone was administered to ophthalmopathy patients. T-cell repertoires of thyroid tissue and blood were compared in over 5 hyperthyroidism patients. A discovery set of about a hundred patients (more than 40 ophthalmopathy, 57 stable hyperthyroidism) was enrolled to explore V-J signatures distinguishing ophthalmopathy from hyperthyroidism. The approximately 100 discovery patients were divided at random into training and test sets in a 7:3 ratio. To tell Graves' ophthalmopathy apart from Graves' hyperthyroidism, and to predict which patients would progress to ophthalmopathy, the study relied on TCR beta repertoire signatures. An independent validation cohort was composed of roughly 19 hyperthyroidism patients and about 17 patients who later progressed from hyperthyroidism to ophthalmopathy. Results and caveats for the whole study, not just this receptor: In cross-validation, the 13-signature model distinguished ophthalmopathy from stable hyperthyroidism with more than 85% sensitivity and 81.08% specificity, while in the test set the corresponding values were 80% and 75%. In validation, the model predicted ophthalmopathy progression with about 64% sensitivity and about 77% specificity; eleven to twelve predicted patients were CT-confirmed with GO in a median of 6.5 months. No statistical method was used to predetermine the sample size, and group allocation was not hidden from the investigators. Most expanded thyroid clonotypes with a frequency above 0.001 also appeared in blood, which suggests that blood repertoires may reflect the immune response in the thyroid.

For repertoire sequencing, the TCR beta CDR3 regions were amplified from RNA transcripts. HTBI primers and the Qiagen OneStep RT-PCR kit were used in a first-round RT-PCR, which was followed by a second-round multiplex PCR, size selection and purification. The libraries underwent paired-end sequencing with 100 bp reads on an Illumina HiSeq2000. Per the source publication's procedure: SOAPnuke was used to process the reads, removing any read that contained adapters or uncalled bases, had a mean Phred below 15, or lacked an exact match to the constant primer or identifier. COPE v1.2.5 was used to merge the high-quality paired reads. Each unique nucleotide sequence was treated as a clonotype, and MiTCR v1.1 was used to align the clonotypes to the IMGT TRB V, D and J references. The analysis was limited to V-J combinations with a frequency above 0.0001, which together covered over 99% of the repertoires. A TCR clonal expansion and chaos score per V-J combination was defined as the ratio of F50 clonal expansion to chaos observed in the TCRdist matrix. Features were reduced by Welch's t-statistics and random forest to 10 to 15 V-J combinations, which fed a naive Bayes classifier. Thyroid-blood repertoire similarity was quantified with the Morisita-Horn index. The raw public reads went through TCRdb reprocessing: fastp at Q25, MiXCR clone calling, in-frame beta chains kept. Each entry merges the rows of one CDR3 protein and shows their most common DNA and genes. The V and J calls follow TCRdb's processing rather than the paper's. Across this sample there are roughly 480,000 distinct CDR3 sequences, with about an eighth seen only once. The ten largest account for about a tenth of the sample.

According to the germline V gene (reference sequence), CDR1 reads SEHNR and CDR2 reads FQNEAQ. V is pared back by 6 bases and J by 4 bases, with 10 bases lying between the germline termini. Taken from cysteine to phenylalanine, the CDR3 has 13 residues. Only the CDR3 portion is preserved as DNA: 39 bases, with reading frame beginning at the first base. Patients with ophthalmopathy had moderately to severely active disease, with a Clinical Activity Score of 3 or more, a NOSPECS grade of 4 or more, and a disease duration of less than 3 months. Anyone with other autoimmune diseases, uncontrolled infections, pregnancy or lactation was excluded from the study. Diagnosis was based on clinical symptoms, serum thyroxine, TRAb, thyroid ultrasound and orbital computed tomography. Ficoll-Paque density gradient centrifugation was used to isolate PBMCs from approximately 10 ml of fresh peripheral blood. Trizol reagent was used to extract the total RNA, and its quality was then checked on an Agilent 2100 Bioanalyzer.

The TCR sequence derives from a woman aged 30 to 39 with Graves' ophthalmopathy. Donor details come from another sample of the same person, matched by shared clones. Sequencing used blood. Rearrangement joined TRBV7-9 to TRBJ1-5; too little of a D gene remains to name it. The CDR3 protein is CASSLTDNQPQHF. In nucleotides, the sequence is TGTGCCAGCAGTTTAACAGATAATCAGCCCCAGCATTTT.